This T cell receptor (beta chain) was observed in a study of T cells in Graves' hyperthyroidism and ophthalmopathy (dated by TCRdb to about 2019). Broadly, across the study: Peripheral blood was collected at initial diagnosis, before any treatment. TCR V-J signatures able to tell the groups apart were searched for in a discovery cohort of some 97 patients, of whom over 40 had Graves' ophthalmopathy and about 60 had stable Graves' hyperthyroidism. Whether ophthalmopathy could be predicted prospectively was tested in an independent validation cohort made up of 18 to 20 hyperthyroidism patients plus 17 patients who later progressed to ophthalmopathy. The 100 discovery patients were randomly split 7:3 into training and test sets. The study also compared thyroid tissue and blood T-cell repertoires from 5 to 7 Graves' hyperthyroidism patients. After sampling, hyperthyroidism patients received methimazole starting at 30 mg daily, and ophthalmopathy patients received high-dose intravenous methylprednisolone. The paper reports TCR Vbeta CDR3 sequencing of fewer than 150 peripheral blood samples: around 45 ophthalmopathy, around 80 hyperthyroidism and 17 progressor patients.

For this clonotype: Its cognate antigen has yet to be identified. A much larger clone differs from this one at a single base, so this may be a read error.

Ophthalmopathy patients had moderately to severely active disease, Clinical Activity Score of at least 3, NOSPECS grade of at least 4, and duration under 3 months. Any patient with an uncontrolled infection, another autoimmune disease, pregnancy or lactation was excluded. Diagnoses relied on clinical symptoms, serum thyroxine and TRAb, thyroid ultrasound and orbital computed tomography. PBMCs were isolated from approximately 10 ml of fresh peripheral blood by Ficoll-Paque density gradient centrifugation. Total RNA was extracted using Trizol reagent, and RNA quality was assessed on an Agilent 2100 Bioanalyzer. Broad study findings and their caveats: In validation, the model predicted progression to ophthalmopathy a median of roughly 6.2 months before onset, with about 64% sensitivity and just under 75% specificity. Most expanded thyroid clonotypes (frequency above 0.001) were also found in blood, which suggests that blood repertoires may mirror thyroid immune responses. No statistical method was used to set the sample size in advance, and investigators knew the group allocation. Ophthalmopathy was separated from stable hyperthyroidism by a 13 V-J signature model, with approximately 90% sensitivity and about 84% specificity obtained in cross-validation and 80%/75% obtained in testing.

The TCR beta CDR3 regions were amplified from the RNA transcripts. The TCR CDR3 was subjected to a first round of RT-PCR using the HTBI primer set and the Qiagen OneStep RT-PCR kit. Libraries were constructed in a second round of multiplex PCR, after which size selection and purification were performed. Sequencing of the libraries was done on an Illumina HiSeq2000 using paired-end 100 bp reads. The authors' analysis ran thus. SOAPnuke was used to process the raw data, throwing out any read that contained adapters or uncalled bases, had a mean Phred below 15, or lacked an exact constant-primer or identifier match. High-quality paired reads were merged using COPE v1.2.5, and each unique nucleotide sequence was defined as a clonotype. MiTCR v1.1 was used to align the clonotypes against IMGT TRBV, TRBD and TRBJ reference segments. The analysis was restricted to V-J combinations with a frequency above 0.0001, which together covered 99.2% of the repertoires. The TCS score was defined as the ratio of F50 (clonal expansion) to E x V (chaos), calculated using BLOSUM62-based TCRdist between CDR3 peptides within each V-J. Welch's t-statistics and random forest reduced just over 500 V-J features to 10 to 15, which were used in a naive Bayes classifier (R e1071). TCRdb reworked the public reads: Q25 trimming with fastp, MiXCR clone assembly, productive beta chains retained. Identical CDR3 protein sequences are pooled into one entry, listed with their most common genes and DNA. TCRdb's processing, not the study's, gives the V and J calls here. The sample yields 350,000 to 450,000 distinct CDR3 sequences; more than 13% were counted once. The ten most abundant clones make up under 30% of the sample.

The germline V gene provides CDR1 SGHAT and CDR2 FQNNGV. The CDR3 has 13 amino acids, counting the end cysteine and phenylalanine. CDR3 DNA is the only sequence kept; it has 39 bases, read in frame from the first base. The chain was built from TRBV11-2 and TRBJ2-2, with the D segment identity uncertain. The sample taken for sequencing was blood. The sequence came from a man aged 45 to 65 with Graves' ophthalmopathy. The nucleotide sequence is TGTGTCAGCAGCCTTACCAGAGGCGGGGAGCTGTTTTTT. Its translation reads: CVSSLTRGGELFF. Reference TRBV11-2 and TRBJ2-2 proteins supply the regions before and after the CDR3; the full variable domain is: EAGVAQSPRYKIIEKRQSVAFWCNPISGHATLYWYQQILGQGPKLLIQFQNNGVVDDSQLPKDRFSAERLKGVDSTLKIQPAKLEDSAVYLCVSSLTRGGELFFGEGSRLTVL.